This T cell receptor (beta chain) came from a study of blood T cell repertoires in COVID-19. Study at large: Material from acute and convalescent COVID-19 was sourced from the United States, Italy and Spain. In each case, the material was cDNA or gDNA derived from T cells, B-cell-depleted T cells, or PBMCs.

The CDR3 consists of 17 residues. Germline loops: CDR1 LNHDA, CDR2 SQIVND (reference sequence). V lost 0 bases to trimming and J lost 4 bases, with 16 bases between them. In the original analysis: Reference gene primer amplification in the assay estimated nucleated cell counts. TCRdb's copy holds only in-frame clones and misses some; the assay was immunoSEQ multiplex PCR. V, J and clone size are those of that table, while D and trimming were read from the DNA. The sample yields 220,000 or so clones, 84% seen once. The chain uses TRBV19 and TRBJ1-5; D may be TRBD1 (5 bases). This TCR derives from a man aged 30-40 years with active or convalescent COVID-19. Source material: peripheral blood. CDR3 amino acids: CASSIELGTSTNQPQHF. In DNA, the CDR3 is TGTGCCAGTAGTATAGAACTCGGGACTTCAACAAATCAGCCCCAGCATTTT.